This entry features one T cell receptor (beta chain) sequence. The CDR3 contains 16 residues. Germline CDR1 and CDR2: MNHNY and SVGAGI (reference sequence). With 7 bases removed from V and 2 bases from J, the gap between germline ends came to 18 bases. This record comes from a study of blood T cell repertoires in COVID-19. Assay: immunoSEQ multiplex PCR; the TCRdb copy retains only in-frame clones and omits some. Of 150,000 to 200,000 clones in the sample, 65% to 85% were seen once. The TCR was taken from a woman aged 25-40 years who had been exposed to COVID-19. This chain uses TRBV6-6 with TRBJ1-3; no clear D gene. Sequenced input: PBMCs or T cells enriched from blood (not recorded which). CDR3 protein: CASTELTGGTGNTIYF. The CDR3 region has the DNA TGTGCCAGCACGGAGCTGACGGGAGGGACTGGAAACACCATATATTTT.